Each of the 23 T cell receptor beta chains below was sequenced from the same sample in a study of shared clonotypes between healthy human individuals. Sequencing was performed with immunoSEQ multiplex PCR; in TCRdb, only in-frame clones are kept and a portion is missing. The sample lists 1,500,000 or so clones; 98% were seen once. Specimen: naive CD4+ T cells sorted from blood. Subset: CD45RA+ positively selected. Receptors originate from a man under 40 in good health.

The table lists this clone with a count of one. Other DNA sequences within the sample encode an identical CDR3. The gene calls are TRBV4-3 and TRBJ2-7, with a possible D match to TRBD2 (6 bases). CDR1 is LGHNA and CDR2 is YSLEER in the germline V gene. The V gene lost 0 bases and the J gene lost 3 bases, with 12 bases spanning the gap. The CDR3 length is 15 residues. The CDR3 loop reads CASSQESGGNYEQYF. The CDR3 DNA sequence: TGCGCCAGCAGCCAAGAAAGCGGAGGGAACTACGAGCAGTACTTC.

This clone showed up just once. An end of the junction differs from the germline gene, which may be a read error. V is TRBV5-1 and J is TRBJ2-1; 16 bases map to TRBD2. The CDR3 totals 13 residues. Germline CDR1 SGHRS, CDR2 YFSETQ. The CDR3 DNA reads TGCGCCAGCAGCGCGGGACTAGCGGGAGGGTGTGTCTTC. It specifies CASSAGLAGGCVF. Supplemented by reference TRBV5-1 and TRBJ2-1, the full variable domain reads KAGVTQTPRYLIKTRGQQVTLSCSPISGHRSVSWYQQTPGQGLQFLFEYFSETQRNKGNFPGRFSGRQFSNSRSEMNVSTLELGDSALYLCASSAGLAGGCVFGPGTRLTVL.

This chain connects TRBV5-6 to TRBJ2-5; D gene uncertain. CDR1 and CDR2 from the germline V gene are SGHDT and YYEEEE. Trimming removed 5 bases from V and 5 bases from J, with 13 bases in between. This CDR3 contains 13 residues. CDR3 in amino acids: CASSSGPRETQYF. The CDR3 DNA is TGTGCCAGCAGTTCCGGGCCCCGGGAGACCCAGTACTTC.

The chain is built from TRBV9 and TRBJ2-7, with D possibly TRBD2 on 5 matching bases. The CDR3 length is 14 residues. Germline CDR1 SGDLS, CDR2 YYNGEE. Trimming removed 4 bases at V and 3 bases at J, with 14 bases between. The CDR3 loop is CASSYGETNYEQYF. CDR3 coding DNA: TGTGCCAGCAGCTACGGGGAAACTAACTACGAGCAGTACTTC.

The chain joins TRBV6-5 to TRBJ2-1, with unresolved D. CDR1 MNHEY and CDR2 SVGAGI come from the germline V gene. The length of the CDR3 is 14 residues. Trimming stripped 2 bases from V and 6 bases from J, with 11 bases between. CDR3: CASSYGISANEQFF. The CDR3 DNA follows: TGTGCCAGCAGTTACGGTATTTCGGCCAATGAGCAGTTCTTC.

Worth noting for this clone: The same CDR3 can be traced to other DNA sequences in this sample. The chain uses TRBV28 and TRBJ2-1; D call uncertain. Trimming took 2 bases from V and 0 from J, leaving 5 bases between them. Germline V gene data show CDR1 as MDHEN and CDR2 as SYDVKM. The CDR3 runs to 14 residues. For the CDR3, the DNA is TGTGCCAGCAGTTTAGTCCCCTCCTACAATGAGCAGTTCTTC. This translates into CASSLVPSYNEQFF.

The genes are TRBV29-1 and TRBJ1-1; no clear D gene. V gave up 4 bases and J gave up 1 base, with 4 bases separating them. The CDR3 extends over 11 amino acids. CDR1 and CDR2 from the germline V gene are SQVTM and ANQGSEA. CDR3 sequence: CSVVKNTEAFF. The CDR3 DNA sequence: TGCAGCGTTGTAAAGAACACTGAAGCTTTCTTT.

CDR3 sequence reads: CASSPLSGSANEQFF. The DNA for the CDR3 is TGTGCCAGCTCACCTCTTAGCGGGAGTGCAAATGAGCAGTTCTTC. The chain carries TRBV18 and TRBJ2-1; 9 nucleotides align to TRBD2. Per germline, CDR1 KGHSH and CDR2 LQKENI. Losses at the gene ends were 3 bases for V and 7 bases for J; bases not matched to a gene: 7. The CDR3 consists of 15 residues.

The V call is TRBV5-4, the J call TRBJ2-7; a possible D gene is TRBD1 (6 bases). The CDR3 spans 14 residues. The germline V gene has CDR1 SGHNT and CDR2 YYREEE (reference sequence). The V end lost 4 bases, the J end lost 3 bases, and 14 bases lay between the germline ends. The CDR3 region has the DNA TGTGCCAGCAGCCCGTCGACAGGAGGCTACGAGCAGTACTTC. Translation: CASSPSTGGYEQYF.

This clone was seen once. The CDR3 region has the DNA TGTGCCAGCAGCTTATCGGCCTACGAGCAGTACTTC. Its translation: CASSLSAYEQYF. The rearrangement joins TRBV7-8 to TRBJ2-7; D unresolved. CDR1 is SGHVS, CDR2 FQNEAQ, per germline. V was pared by 2 bases and J by 2 bases, with 4 bases between. This CDR3 comprises 12 residues.

The CDR3 loop is CASSIRDEAFF. DNA for the CDR3: TGTGCCAGTAGTATTAGGGACGAAGCTTTCTTT. The chain has TRBV19 and TRBJ1-1; perhaps TRBD1 as D (5 bases). With 3 bases removed from V and 8 bases from J, the gap between germline ends came to 7 bases. CDR1 is LNHDA and CDR2 is SQIVND in the germline V gene (reference sequence). This CDR3 has 11 residues.

The chain uses TRBV27 and TRBJ2-6, with 8 bases matching TRBD1. The germline gives CDR1 MNHEY, CDR2 SMNVEV (reference sequence). The CDR3 contains 19 residues. J was trimmed by 0 bases and V by 4 bases; bases with no gene match: 11. The CDR3 sequence is CASSSPGQGGVSGANVLTF. CDR3 DNA sequence: TGTGCCAGCAGTTCACCAGGACAGGGCGGGGTCTCTGGGGCCAACGTCCTGACTTTC.

The chain joins TRBV19 to TRBJ2-2; TRBD1 matches 7 bases. Germline values: CDR1 LNHDA, CDR2 SQIVND (reference sequence). The junction had 8 bases not matched to a gene; V was cut back by 3 bases and J by 7 bases. There are 15 residues in the CDR3. The CDR3 loop is CASSISSRTGGELFF. In DNA, the CDR3 is TGTGCCAGTAGTATTTCCTCCCGGACAGGCGGGGAGCTGTTTTTT.

The J gene is TRBJ2-3, the V gene TRBV27; unclear D gene. The CDR3 consists of 15 residues. The V gene's germline CDR1 is MNHEY and CDR2 SMNVEV (reference sequence). Trimming took off 2 bases at V and 6 bases at J, with 15 bases between the two ends. CDR3 nucleotide sequence: TGTGCCAGCAGTTTACGCCTTTGGCGAGTGGATACGCAGTATTTT. This sequence encodes CASSLRLWRVDTQYF.

V is TRBV6-6 and J is TRBJ2-7, with 7 bases fitting TRBD1. J was trimmed by 3 bases and V by 2 bases; bases with no gene match: 4. This CDR3 is 14 amino acids long. The germline CDR1 and CDR2 sequences are MNHNY and SVGAGI (reference sequence). In DNA, the CDR3 is TGTGCCAGCAGTTACGCGGACAGGCTCTACGAGCAGTACTTC. Its translation is CASSYADRLYEQYF.

V is TRBV15 and J is TRBJ2-2; D is uncertain. Looked up from germline, CDR1 is LNHNV and CDR2 is YYDKDF (reference sequence). The CDR3 is made up of 16 amino acids. The germline V and J ends were trimmed by 6 bases and 1 base, with 15 bases remaining between them. The CDR3 DNA reads TGTGCCACCAGGGGCGAGATAACTAAGAACACCGGGGAGCTGTTTTTT. It codes for CATRGEITKNTGELFF.

This sequence joins TRBV5-4 and TRBJ2-2; D is possibly TRBD2 (6 bases). The CDR3 has 17 residues. Trimming removed 3 bases at V and 1 base at J, with 16 bases between. Per the germline V gene, CDR1 is SGHNT and CDR2 is YYREEE (reference sequence). CDR3 DNA sequence: TGTGCCAGCAGCTGGGCGGCGGGATCCGTGAACACCGGGGAGCTGTTTTTT. Translating gives CASSWAAGSVNTGELFF. Full variable domain (remainder filled in from reference TRBV5-4 and TRBJ2-2): ETGVTQSPTHLIKTRGQQVTLRCSSQSGHNTVSWYQQALGQGPQFIFQYYREEENGRGNFPPRFSGLQFPNYSSELNVNALELDDSALYLCASSWAAGSVNTGELFFGEGSRLTVL.

V is TRBV18 and J is TRBJ2-7; D unclear. Germline V gene lookup returns CDR1 KGHSH and CDR2 LQKENI. Trimming took 6 bases from V and 0 from J, leaving 24 bases between them. There are 18 residues in the CDR3. The CDR3 nucleotides are TGTGCCAGCTCCTCCAGCGATTTTAGAGAAGAATTCTCCTACGAGCAGTACTTC. It specifies CASSSSDFREEFSYEQYF.

The chain joins TRBV7-2 to TRBJ1-2; 7 nucleotides align to TRBD1. The V and J ends lost 1 base and 7 bases, in that order; junction bases with no gene match: 12. CDR1 is SGHTA, CDR2 FQGNSA, per germline. This CDR3 has 16 amino acids. The CDR3 coding sequence is TGTGCCAGCAGCTTAGTGGCAGGGGGAAGCTCAAGTGGCTACACCTTC. It codes for CASSLVAGGSSSGYTF.

This clone showed up just once. The rearrangement links TRBV7-8 to TRBJ1-5; 9 nucleotides align to TRBD1. Unmatched junction bases numbered 8, after V lost 5 bases and J lost 6 bases. This CDR3 is built from 15 residues. The germline V gene has CDR1 SGHVS and CDR2 FQNEAQ. The CDR3 protein is CASSHQRTGVQPQHF. The DNA for the CDR3 is TGTGCCAGCAGCCATCAGCGGACAGGGGTTCAGCCCCAGCATTTT.

The chain combines TRBV30 with TRBJ2-5, with 12 bases fitting TRBD1. The V and J ends lost 2 bases and 5 bases, in that order; junction bases with no gene match: 12. Germline V gives CDR1 GTSNPN, CDR2 SVGIG (reference sequence). The CDR3 sequence is 17 residues long. The CDR3 is CAWSRLNRDRGHETQYF. The CDR3 region has the DNA TGTGCCTGGAGTCGTCTAAACCGGGACAGGGGGCACGAGACCCAGTACTTC.

The genes are TRBV7-9 and TRBJ2-6; maybe TRBD2 (5 bases). Germline values: CDR1 SEHNR, CDR2 FQNEAQ (reference sequence). Trimming stripped 2 bases from V and 4 bases from J, with 12 bases between. The CDR3 spans 16 residues. The DNA for the CDR3 is TGTGCCAGCAGCTTAATTTCGGGGTCAGGGGCCAACGTCCTGACTTTC. It specifies CASSLISGSGANVLTF.

This sequence joins TRBV18 and TRBJ1-1, with D possibly matching TRBD1 (6 bases). The V end lost 4 bases, the J end lost 4 bases, and 22 bases lay between the germline ends. Germline CDR1 KGHSH, CDR2 LQKENI. The CDR3 has 17 amino acids. CDR3 sequence: CASSLRFPGQRGTEAFF. CDR3 DNA: TGTGCCAGCTCACTACGATTCCCGGGACAAAGGGGCACTGAAGCTTTCTTT.